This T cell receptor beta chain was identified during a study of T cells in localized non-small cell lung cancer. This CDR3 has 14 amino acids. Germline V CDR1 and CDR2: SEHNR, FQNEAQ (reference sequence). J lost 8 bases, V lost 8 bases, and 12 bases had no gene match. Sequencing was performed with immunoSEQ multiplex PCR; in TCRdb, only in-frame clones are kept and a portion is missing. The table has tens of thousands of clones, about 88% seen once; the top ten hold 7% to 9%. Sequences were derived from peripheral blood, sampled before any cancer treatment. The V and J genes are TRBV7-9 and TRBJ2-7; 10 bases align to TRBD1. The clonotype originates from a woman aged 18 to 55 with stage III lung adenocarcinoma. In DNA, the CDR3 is TGTGCCAGCGCAACGGACAGGGGGGGTCTGCAGCAGTACTTC. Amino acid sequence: CASATDRGGLQQYF. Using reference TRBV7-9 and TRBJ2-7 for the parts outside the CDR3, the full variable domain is DTGVSQNPRHKITKRGQNVTFRCDPISEHNRLYWYRQTLGQGPEFLTYFQNEAQLEKSRLLSDRFSAERPKGSFSTLEIQRTEQGDSAMYLCASATDRGGLQQYFGPGTRLTVT.